This TCR beta chain came from a study of control samples from healthy donors and cancer patients. This CDR3 is 14 amino acids long. The J segment lost 2 bases and the V segment lost 3 bases, leaving 3 bases of the junction unmatched. The V gene's germline CDR1 is SGHNT and CDR2 YENEEA. TCRdb keeps only in-frame clones here, not all; method: immunoSEQ multiplex PCR. This sample has 78,000 or so clones, with over 65% found just once. Sequencing was done on a sample of blood. The chain employs TRBV11-3 and TRBJ2-7, with TRBD2 identical over 8 bases. The TCR sequence derives from a man in his forties or fifties in good health. DNA of the CDR3: TGTGCCAGCAGCTTTAGCGGGAATACCTACGAGCAGTACTTC. Translating it yields CASSFSGNTYEQYF.